The sequence of this T cell receptor beta chain was determined in a study of blood T cell repertoires in COVID-19 (dated by TCRdb to the early 2020s). Describing the broader study: The collaborator samples originated in the United States, Italy and Spain and spanned the acute and convalescent phases of COVID-19. The material from the prospective study consisted of cDNA or gDNA derived from T cells, B-cell-depleted T cells, or PBMCs. Deeply sampled blood TCRbeta repertoires from subjects exposed to, actively infected with, or recovered from COVID-19 were included in the dataset. The repertoires were released in a freely available public database intended as a resource for research on the immune response to SARS-CoV-2. Samples were obtained from the ongoing ImmuneRACE study (first 160 participants) and from approximately 1,200 subjects provided by 6 global collaborators. Nearly every sample came with metadata listing a de-identified subject ID, COVID-19 status, age in years and sex. Where available, HLA class I and class II types were taken from metadata supplied by the sample provider and were not determined by assay-based typing. Broader findings and caveats from the paper: The amount of clinical and demographic metadata varied by source and participant and was provided uncurated.

This clone was counted only a few times. Its antigen is not yet known. Within one base of it there is no much larger clone, and no base qualities were kept. TCRbeta CDR3 regions were amplified from genomic DNA using the immunoSEQ Assay, a bias-controlled multiplex PCR. In the authors' own workflow: The number of nucleated cells in each sample was estimated from the amplification of reference gene primers within the assay. Sequence reads were collapsed and filtered to measure the absolute abundance of every unique TCRbeta CDR3 rearrangement. For each sample, productive Simpson clonality was calculated as the square root of Simpson's diversity index across productive rearrangements. TCRdb re-hosts the immuneACCESS table, in-frame sequences only. Its copies lack some clones; in the studies checked, an unresolved V gene accounts for under half of them, and the cause for the rest is not known. V and J calls and clone size are copied from that table; D and trimming were computed from the DNA. The sample yields approximately 230,000 clones; about 80% were counted once. Roughly 10% of the sample comes from the top ten.

The collaborating institutions used their own protocols to collect whole blood in K2EDTA tubes. For TCRbeta analysis, collaborator samples were shipped as frozen whole blood, as isolated PBMCs, or as DNA extracted from either sample type. Reading the germline V gene (reference sequence) gives CDR1 LNHDA and CDR2 SQIVND. At the junction V is shortened by 6 bases and J by 1 base; bases outside the gene matches: 10. Inclusive of the bounding cysteine and phenylalanine, the CDR3 is 17 residues long. Only CDR3 DNA is held: 51 bases, read in frame from base 1. This receptor was taken from a man older than 75 with acute or convalescent COVID-19. Here the chain combines TRBV19 and TRBJ2-3; the junction holds 10 bases that match TRBD2. Sequenced sample: peripheral blood. The DNA is as follows: TGTGCCAGTAGGAGGACTAGCGGTACCCTAGGCACAGATACGCAGTATTTT. This codes for CASRRTSGTLGTDTQYF.